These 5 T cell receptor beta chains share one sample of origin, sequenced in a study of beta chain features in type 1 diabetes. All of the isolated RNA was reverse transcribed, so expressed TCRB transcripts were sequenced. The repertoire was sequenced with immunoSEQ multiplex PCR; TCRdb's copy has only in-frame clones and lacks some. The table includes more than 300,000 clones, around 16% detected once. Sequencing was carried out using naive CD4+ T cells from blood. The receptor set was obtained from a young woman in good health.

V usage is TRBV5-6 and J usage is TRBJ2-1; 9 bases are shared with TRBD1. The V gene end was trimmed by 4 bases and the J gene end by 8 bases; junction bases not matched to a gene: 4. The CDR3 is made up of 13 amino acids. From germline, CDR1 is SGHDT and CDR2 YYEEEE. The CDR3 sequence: CASSLDRGDEQFF. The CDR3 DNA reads TGTGCCAGCAGCCTGGACAGGGGCGATGAGCAGTTCTTC.

The CDR3 loop is CSVEWAGRYEQYF. CDR3 DNA: TGCAGCGTTGAATGGGCAGGGCGCTACGAGCAGTACTTC. This rearrangement joins TRBV29-1 to TRBJ2-7, with D perhaps matching TRBD1 (5 bases). The CDR3 spans 13 residues. Per germline, CDR1 SQVTM and CDR2 ANQGSEA. V lost 2 bases to trimming and J lost 3 bases, with 11 bases between them.

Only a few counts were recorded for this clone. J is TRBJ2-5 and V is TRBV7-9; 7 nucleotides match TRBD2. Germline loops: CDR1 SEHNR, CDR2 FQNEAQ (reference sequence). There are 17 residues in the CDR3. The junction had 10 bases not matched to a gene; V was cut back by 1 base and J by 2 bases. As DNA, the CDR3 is TGTGCCAGCAGCTTAGGGGTCGTCGCAGCGGGACAAGAGACCCAGTACTTC. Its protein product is CASSLGVVAAGQETQYF.

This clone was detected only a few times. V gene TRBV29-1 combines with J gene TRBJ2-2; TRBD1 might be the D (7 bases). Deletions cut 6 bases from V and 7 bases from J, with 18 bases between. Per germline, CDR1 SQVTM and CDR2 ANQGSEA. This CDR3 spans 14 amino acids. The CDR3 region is CSVPWRGRNGELFF. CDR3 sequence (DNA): TGCAGCGTCCCCTGGAGGGGGCGAAACGGGGAGCTGTTTTTT.

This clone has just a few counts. The CDR3 DNA reads TGCGCCAGCAGCTTGACTGCGGGTAGCACAGATACGCAGTATTTT. Its translation: CASSLTAGSTDTQYF. J is TRBJ2-3 and V is TRBV5-1; D possibly corresponds to TRBD2 (5 bases). Trimming cost V 1 base and J 0 bases, with 9 bases left between them. Germline assignment: CDR1 SGHRS and CDR2 YFSETQ. This CDR3 contains 15 residues.